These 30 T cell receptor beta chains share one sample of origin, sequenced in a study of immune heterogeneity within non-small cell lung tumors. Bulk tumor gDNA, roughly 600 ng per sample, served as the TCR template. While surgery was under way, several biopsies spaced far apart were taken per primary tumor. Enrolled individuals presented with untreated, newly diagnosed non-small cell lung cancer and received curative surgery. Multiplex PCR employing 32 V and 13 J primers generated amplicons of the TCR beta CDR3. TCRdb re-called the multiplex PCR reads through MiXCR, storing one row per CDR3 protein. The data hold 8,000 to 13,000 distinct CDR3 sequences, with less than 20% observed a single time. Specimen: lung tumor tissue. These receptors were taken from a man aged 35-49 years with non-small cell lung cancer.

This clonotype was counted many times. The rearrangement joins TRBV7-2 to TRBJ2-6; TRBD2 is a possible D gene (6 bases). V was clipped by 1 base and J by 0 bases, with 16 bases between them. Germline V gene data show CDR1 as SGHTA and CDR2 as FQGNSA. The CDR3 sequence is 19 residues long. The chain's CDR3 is CASSLVPSVAISGANVLTF. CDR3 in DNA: TGTGCCAGCAGCTTAGTCCCTAGCGTAGCTATCTCTGGGGCCAACGTCCTGACTTTC.

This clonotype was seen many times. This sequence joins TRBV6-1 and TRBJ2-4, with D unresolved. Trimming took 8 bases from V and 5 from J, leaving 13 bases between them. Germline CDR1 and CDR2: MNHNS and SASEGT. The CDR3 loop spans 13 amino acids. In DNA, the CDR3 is TGTGCCAGCCGGCGAGGCCGTCAAAACATTCAGTACTTC. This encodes CASRRGRQNIQYF.

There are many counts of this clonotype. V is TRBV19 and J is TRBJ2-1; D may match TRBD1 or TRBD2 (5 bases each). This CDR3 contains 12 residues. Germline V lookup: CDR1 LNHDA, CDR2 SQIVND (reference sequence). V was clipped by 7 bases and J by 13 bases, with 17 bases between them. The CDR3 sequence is CASTGSGFGQFF. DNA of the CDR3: TGTGCCAGTACAGGGAGCGGCTTTGGACAGTTCTTC.

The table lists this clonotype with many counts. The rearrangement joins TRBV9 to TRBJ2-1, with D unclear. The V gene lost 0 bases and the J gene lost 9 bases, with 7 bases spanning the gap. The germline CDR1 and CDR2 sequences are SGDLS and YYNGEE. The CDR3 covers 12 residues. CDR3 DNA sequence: TGTGCCAGCAGCGTAGGACGGTTTGAGCAGTTCTTC. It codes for CASSVGRFEQFF.

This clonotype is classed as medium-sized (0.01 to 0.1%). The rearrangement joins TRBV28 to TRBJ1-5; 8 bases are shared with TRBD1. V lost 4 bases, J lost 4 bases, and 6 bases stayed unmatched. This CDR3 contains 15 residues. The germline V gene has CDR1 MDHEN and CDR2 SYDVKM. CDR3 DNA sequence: TGTGCCAGCAGTTCCGGACAGGGCAATAATCAGCCCCAGCATTTT. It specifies CASSSGQGNNQPQHF.

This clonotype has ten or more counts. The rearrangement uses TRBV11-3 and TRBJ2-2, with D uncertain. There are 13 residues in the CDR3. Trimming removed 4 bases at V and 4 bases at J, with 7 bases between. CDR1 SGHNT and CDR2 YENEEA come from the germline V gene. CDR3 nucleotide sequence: TGTGCCAGCAGCTGGACGTTCACCGGGGAGCTGTTTTTT. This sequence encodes CASSWTFTGELFF.

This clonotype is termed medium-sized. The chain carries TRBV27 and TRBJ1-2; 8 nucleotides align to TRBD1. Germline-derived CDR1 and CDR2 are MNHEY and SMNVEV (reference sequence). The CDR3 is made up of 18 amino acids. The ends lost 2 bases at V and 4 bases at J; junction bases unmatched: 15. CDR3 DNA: TGTGCCAGCAGTTTACGGGGCCTGGACAGGGCGTCGGGCTATGGCTACACCTTC. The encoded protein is CASSLRGLDRASGYGYTF.

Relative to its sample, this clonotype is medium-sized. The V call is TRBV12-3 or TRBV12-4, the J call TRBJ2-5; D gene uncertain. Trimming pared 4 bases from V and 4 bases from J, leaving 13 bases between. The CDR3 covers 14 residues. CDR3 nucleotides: TGTGCCAGCAGTTGGCCGGAAGGGTCAGAGACCCAGTACTTC. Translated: CASSWPEGSETQYF.

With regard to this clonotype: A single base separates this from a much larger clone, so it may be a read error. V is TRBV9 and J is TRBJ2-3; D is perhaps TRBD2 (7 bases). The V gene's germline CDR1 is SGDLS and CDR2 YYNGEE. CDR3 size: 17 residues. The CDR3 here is CARSVGGGWGAADTQYF. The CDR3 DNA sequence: TGTGCCAGAAGCGTAGGGGGGGGGTGGGGGGCAGCAGATACGCAGTATTTT.

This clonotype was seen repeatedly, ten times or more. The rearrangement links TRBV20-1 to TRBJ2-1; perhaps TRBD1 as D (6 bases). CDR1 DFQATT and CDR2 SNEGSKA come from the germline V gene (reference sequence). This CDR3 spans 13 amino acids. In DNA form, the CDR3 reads TGCAGAGTCACAGGGTTCACCTACAATGAGCAGTTCTTC. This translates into CRVTGFTYNEQFF.

CDR3 sequence reads: CAWGGREAFF. CDR3 coding DNA: TGTGCCTGGGGGGGCAGGGAAGCTTTCTTT. The V and J genes are TRBV30 and TRBJ1-1; a weak D match, TRBD1 (6 bases). Germline CDR1 reads GTSNPN; CDR2 reads SVGIG (reference sequence). Trimming took 5 bases from V and 8 from J, leaving 9 bases between them. The CDR3 is 10 amino acids.

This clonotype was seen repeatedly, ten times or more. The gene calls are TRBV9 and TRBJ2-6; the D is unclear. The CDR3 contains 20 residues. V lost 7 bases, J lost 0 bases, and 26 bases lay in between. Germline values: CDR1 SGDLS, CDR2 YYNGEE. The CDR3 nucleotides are TGTGCCAGCGGGAAGGTCCAGGATTCTCACTCCCTCTCTGGGGCCAACGTCCTGACTTTC. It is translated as CASGKVQDSHSLSGANVLTF. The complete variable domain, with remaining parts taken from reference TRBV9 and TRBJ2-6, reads DSGVTQTPKHLITATGQRVTLRCSPRSGDLSVYWYQQSLDQGLQFLIQYYNGEERAKGNILERFSAQQFPDLHSELNLSSLELGDSALYFCASGKVQDSHSLSGANVLTFGAGSRLTVL.

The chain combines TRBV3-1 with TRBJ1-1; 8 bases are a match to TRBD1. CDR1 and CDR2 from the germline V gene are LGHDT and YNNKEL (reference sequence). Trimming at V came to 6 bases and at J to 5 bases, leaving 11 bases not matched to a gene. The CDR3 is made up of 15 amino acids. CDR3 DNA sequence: TGTGCCAGCAGACAGTTTAGCAGGGGGCCAACTGAAGCTTTCTTT. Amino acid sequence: CASRQFSRGPTEAFF.

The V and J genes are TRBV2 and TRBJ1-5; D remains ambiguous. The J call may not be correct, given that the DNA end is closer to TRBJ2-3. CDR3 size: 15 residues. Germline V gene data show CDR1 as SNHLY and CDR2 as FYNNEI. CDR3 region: CASSGQAAFGWPQYF. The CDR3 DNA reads TGTGCCAGCAGTGGGCAGGCGGCCTTTGGGTGGCCCCAGTATTTT.

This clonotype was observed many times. The CDR3 DNA is TGTGCCAGCAGCTCGGGACGGAACACCGGGGAGCTGTTTTTT. Translation gives CASSSGRNTGELFF. The rearrangement joins TRBV11-2 to TRBJ2-2; D tentatively fits TRBD1 or TRBD2 (5 bases each). This CDR3 has 14 amino acids. In germline, CDR1 is SGHAT, CDR2 FQNNGV. Deletions cut 4 bases from V and 1 base from J, with 7 bases between.

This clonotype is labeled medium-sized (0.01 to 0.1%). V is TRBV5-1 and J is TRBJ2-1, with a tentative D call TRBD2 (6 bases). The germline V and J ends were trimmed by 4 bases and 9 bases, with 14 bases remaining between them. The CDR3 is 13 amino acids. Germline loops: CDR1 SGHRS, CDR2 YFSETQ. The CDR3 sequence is CASSLILGGEQFF. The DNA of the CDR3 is TGCGCCAGCAGCCTAATCTTGGGGGGTGAGCAGTTCTTC.

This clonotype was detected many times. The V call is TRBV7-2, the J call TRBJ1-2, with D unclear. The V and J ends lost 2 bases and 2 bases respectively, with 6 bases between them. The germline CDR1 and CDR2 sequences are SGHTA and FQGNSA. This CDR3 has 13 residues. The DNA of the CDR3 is TGTGCCAGCAGCTTATCGGCAAACTATGGCTACACCTTC. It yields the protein CASSLSANYGYTF.

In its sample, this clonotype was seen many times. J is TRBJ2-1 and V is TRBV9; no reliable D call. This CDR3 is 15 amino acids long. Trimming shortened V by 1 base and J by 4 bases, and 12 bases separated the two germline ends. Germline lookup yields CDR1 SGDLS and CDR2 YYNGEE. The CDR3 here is CASSVRATSYNEQFF. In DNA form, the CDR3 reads TGTGCCAGCAGCGTACGGGCCACGTCTTACAATGAGCAGTTCTTC. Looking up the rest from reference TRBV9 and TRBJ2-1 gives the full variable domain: DSGVTQTPKHLITATGQRVTLRCSPRSGDLSVYWYQQSLDQGLQFLIQYYNGEERAKGNILERFSAQQFPDLHSELNLSSLELGDSALYFCASSVRATSYNEQFFGPGTRLTVL.

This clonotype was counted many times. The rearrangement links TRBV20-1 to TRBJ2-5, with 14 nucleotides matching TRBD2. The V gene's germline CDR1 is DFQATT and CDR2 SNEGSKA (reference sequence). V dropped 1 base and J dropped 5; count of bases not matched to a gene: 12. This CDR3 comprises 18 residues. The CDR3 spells CSARVRLAGGPLSETQYF. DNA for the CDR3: TGCAGTGCTAGAGTCCGACTAGCGGGGGGGCCCCTCAGCGAGACCCAGTACTTC.

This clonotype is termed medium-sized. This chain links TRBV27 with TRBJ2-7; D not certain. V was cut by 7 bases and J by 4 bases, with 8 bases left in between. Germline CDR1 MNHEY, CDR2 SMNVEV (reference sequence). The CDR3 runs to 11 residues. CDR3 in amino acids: CASTSGYEQYF. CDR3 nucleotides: TGTGCCAGCACATCCGGGTACGAGCAGTACTTC.

CDR3 sequence reads: CASSFGDGYTF. The CDR3 DNA reads as TGTGCCAGCAGTTTCGGGGATGGCTACACCTTC. The V and J genes are TRBV12-3 or TRBV12-4 and TRBJ1-2, with D unclear. V was clipped by 3 bases and J by 6 bases, with 5 bases between them. This CDR3 has 11 residues.

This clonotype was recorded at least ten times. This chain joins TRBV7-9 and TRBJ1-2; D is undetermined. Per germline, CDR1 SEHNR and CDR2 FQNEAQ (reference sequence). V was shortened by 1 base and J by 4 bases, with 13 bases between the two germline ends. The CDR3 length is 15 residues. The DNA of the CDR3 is TGTGCCAGCAGCTTAGTGAGGGTGAGACCCTATGGCTACACCTTC. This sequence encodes CASSLVRVRPYGYTF. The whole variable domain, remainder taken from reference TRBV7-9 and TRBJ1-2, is DTGVSQNPRHKITKRGQNVTFRCDPISEHNRLYWYRQTLGQGPEFLTYFQNEAQLEKSRLLSDRFSAERPKGSFSTLEIQRTEQGDSAMYLCASSLVRVRPYGYTFGSGTRLTVV.

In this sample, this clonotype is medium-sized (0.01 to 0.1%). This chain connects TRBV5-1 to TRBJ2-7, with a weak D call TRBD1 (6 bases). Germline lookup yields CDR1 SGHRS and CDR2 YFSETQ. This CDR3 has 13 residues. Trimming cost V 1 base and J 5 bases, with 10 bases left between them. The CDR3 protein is CASSLQGPHEQYF. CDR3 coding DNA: TGCGCCAGCAGCTTGCAGGGGCCTCACGAGCAGTACTTC.

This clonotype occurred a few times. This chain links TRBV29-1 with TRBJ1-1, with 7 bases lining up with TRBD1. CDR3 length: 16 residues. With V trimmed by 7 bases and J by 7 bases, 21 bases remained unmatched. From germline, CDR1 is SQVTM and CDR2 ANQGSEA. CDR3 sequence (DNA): TGCAGCGCCACGAACGTGTTCCGGACAGGTGCCCTTGAAGCTTTCTTT. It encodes CSATNVFRTGALEAFF.

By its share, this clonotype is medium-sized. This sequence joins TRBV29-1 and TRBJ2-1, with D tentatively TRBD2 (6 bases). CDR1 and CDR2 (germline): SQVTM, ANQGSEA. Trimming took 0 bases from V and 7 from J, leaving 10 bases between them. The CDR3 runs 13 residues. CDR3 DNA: TGCAGCGTTGAAGAGTTAGCGGCGAATGAGCAGTTCTTC. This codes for CSVEELAANEQFF.

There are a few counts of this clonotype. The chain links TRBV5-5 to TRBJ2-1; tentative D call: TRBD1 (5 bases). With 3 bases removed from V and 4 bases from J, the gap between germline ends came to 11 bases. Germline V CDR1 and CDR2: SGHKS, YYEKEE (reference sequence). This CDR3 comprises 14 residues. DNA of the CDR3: TGTGCCAGCAGCTACTTACAGGTTTACAATGAGCAGTTCTTC. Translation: CASSYLQVYNEQFF. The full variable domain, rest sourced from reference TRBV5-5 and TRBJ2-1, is DAGVTQSPTHLIKTRGQQVTLRCSPISGHKSVSWYQQVLGQGPQFIFQYYEKEERGRGNFPDRFSARQFPNYSSELNVNALLLGDSALYLCASSYLQVYNEQFFGPGTRLTVL.

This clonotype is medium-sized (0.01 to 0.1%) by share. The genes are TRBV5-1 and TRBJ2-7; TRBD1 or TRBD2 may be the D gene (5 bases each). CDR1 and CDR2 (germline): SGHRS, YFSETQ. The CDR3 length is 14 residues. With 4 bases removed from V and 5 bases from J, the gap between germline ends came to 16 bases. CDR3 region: CASSRPGTVHEQYF. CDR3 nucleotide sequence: TGCGCCAGCAGCCGACCCGGGACCGTCCACGAGCAGTACTTC.

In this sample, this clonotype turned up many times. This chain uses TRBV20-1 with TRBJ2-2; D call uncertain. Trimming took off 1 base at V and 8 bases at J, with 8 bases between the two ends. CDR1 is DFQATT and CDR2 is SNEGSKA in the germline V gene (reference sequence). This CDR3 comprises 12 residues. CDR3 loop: CSARAGSGELFF. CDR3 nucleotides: TGCAGTGCTAGAGCTGGTTCGGGGGAGCTGTTTTTT.

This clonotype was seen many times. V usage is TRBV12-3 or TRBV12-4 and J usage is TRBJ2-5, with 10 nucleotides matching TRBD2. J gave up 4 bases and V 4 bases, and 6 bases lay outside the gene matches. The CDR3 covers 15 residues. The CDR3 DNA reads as TGTGCCAGCAGTTCCGTTAGCGGGGGGAGAGAGACCCAGTACTTC. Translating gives CASSSVSGGRETQYF.

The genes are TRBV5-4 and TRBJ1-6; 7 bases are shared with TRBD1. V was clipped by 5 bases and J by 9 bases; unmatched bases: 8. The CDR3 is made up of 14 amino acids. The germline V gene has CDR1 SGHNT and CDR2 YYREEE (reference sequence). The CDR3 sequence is CASRPQGVGSPLHF. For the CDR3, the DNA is TGTGCCAGCAGGCCTCAGGGGGTTGGTTCACCCCTCCACTTT.